This TCR beta chain was retrieved from a study of Tregs in tolerant kidney transplant recipients. Study-level findings and limits: Antigen-driven expansion was suggested because donor-specific Tregs expanded more than all Tregs in tolerant patients. Few patients were studied, so findings need validation in larger groups. Activated donor B cell expansion appeared to reveal the most relevant donor-specific TCRbeta repertoire.

Thawed PBMCs were rested overnight at 37°C with around 180 IU/ml IL-2 before regulatory T cell sorting. Points on this clone: Its antigen is unidentified.

The V gene end was trimmed by 2 bases and the J gene end by 10 bases; junction bases not matched to a gene: 10. This CDR3 has 16 residues. Germline values: CDR1 SGHRS, CDR2 YFSETQ. The assay was immunoSEQ multiplex PCR, and TCRdb's table has in-frame clones only and misses some. The sample has roughly 64,000 clones; 98% are singletons. This receptor was identified in a human donor who received a combined kidney and bone marrow transplant. V gene TRBV5-1 combines with J gene TRBJ1-6, with TRBD1 matching over 9 bases. This specimen was Tregs from blood, taken before the transplant. The CDR3 protein is CASSLGTGGGSSPLHF. DNA for the CDR3: TGCGCCAGCAGCTTAGGAACAGGGGGCGGAAGCTCACCCCTCCACTTT.